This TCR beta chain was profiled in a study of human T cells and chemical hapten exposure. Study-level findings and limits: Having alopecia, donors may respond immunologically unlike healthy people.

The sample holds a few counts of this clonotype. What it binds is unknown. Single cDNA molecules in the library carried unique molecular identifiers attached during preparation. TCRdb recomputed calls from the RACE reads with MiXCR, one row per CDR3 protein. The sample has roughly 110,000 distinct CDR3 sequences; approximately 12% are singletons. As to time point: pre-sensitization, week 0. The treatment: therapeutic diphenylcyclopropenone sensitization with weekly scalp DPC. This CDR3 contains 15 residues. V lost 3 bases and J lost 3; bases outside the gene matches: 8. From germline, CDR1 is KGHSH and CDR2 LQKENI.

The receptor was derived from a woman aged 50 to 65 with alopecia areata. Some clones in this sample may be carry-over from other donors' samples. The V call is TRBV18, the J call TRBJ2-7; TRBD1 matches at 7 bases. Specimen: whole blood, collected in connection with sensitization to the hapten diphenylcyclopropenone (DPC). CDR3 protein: CASSPGEGAFYEQYF. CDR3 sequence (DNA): TGTGCCAGCTCACCGGGAGAGGGGGCTTTCTACGAGCAGTACTTC.